This T cell receptor beta chain derives from a study of cytomegalovirus exposure and HLA in healthy donors. The PCR had 60 Vbeta and 13 Jbeta primers. The method was immunoSEQ multiplex PCR; TCRdb's version includes in-frame clones alone and lacks a portion of them. This table holds under 150,000 clones, 67% found once. This clone has only one observation. The target antigen is unknown. There are 15 residues in the CDR3. Germline assignment: CDR1 SGHRS and CDR2 YFSETQ. The V and J ends lost 6 bases and 1 base respectively, with 11 bases between them. The study's findings and limits: The number of N-insertions in an Asian-associated ancestry cluster was reportedly below the approximately 690-donor mean in a later analysis. Later on, a genetic analysis was performed. It linked a missense variant in DCLRE1C with V- and J-gene trimming of TCR beta. According to reports, the classifier identified cytomegalovirus status with high specificity and sensitivity.

This TCR was recovered from a man between 18 and 29 years old in good health and CMV-seropositive. Sequencing used PBMCs. V usage is TRBV5-1 and J usage is TRBJ1-6; a weak D match, TRBD1 (5 bases). The CDR3 DNA reads as TGCGCCAGCACGAAGACAGAATCCTATAATTCACCCCTCCACTTT. The encoded protein is CASTKTESYNSPLHF.